One and the same sample provided the 9 T cell receptor beta chains below, sequenced in a study of blood T cell repertoires in COVID-19. Clones were read by immunoSEQ multiplex PCR, and TCRdb kept only the in-frame ones, dropping some. The sample shows around 230,000 clones, roughly 86% of them seen only once. Sample: PBMCs or T cells enriched from blood (not recorded which). All receptors derive from a man younger than 35 with acute COVID-19.

This rearrangement joins TRBV30 to TRBJ2-2, with 8 nucleotides matching TRBD1. This CDR3 has 14 amino acids. Looked up from germline, CDR1 is GTSNPN and CDR2 is SVGIG (reference sequence). V lost 2 bases, J lost 4 bases, and 3 bases stayed unmatched. The CDR3 DNA sequence: TGTGCCTGGAGTACAGGGGGAGGCACCGGGGAGCTGTTTTTT. Translating gives CAWSTGGGTGELFF.

The chain couples TRBV11-3 to TRBJ2-1; 11 nucleotides agree with TRBD1. This CDR3 contains 20 residues. With 1 base clipped from V and 9 bases from J, the junction kept 20 bases outside the gene matches. Germline CDR1 reads SGHNT; CDR2 reads YENEEA. The CDR3 DNA reads as TGTGCCAGCAGCTTAGGTTCAGGGACAGGGGGAAGGGGTCCGAACTCTGAGCAGTTCTTC. Translating gives CASSLGSGTGGRGPNSEQFF.

The chain uses TRBV9 and TRBJ2-5, with 12 bases matching TRBD2. This CDR3 has 19 amino acids. The V and J ends lost 0 bases and 0 bases, in that order; junction bases with no gene match: 9. Germline V gene lookup returns CDR1 SGDLS and CDR2 YYNGEE. The CDR3 loop is CASSVGLLAGGPNQETQYF. DNA for the CDR3: TGTGCCAGCAGCGTAGGGTTACTAGCGGGAGGCCCGAACCAAGAGACCCAGTACTTC.

The chain joins TRBV18 to TRBJ1-6, with TRBD1 identical over 7 bases. V lost 3 bases and J lost 7; bases outside the gene matches: 6. The CDR3 is 15 amino acids. Per germline, CDR1 KGHSH and CDR2 LQKENI. The CDR3 DNA sequence: TGTGCCAGCTCACCCGAGACAGGGAGGAATTCACCCCTCCACTTT. Its protein product is CASSPETGRNSPLHF.

This clone was seen at least ten times. The chain uses TRBV6-1 and TRBJ1-5; unclear D gene. The germline V gene has CDR1 MNHNS and CDR2 SASEGT. Trimming pared 2 bases from V and 0 bases from J, leaving 20 bases between. The CDR3 is 19 residues long. The CDR3 loop reads CASSERAWGATYSNQPQHF. CDR3 nucleotide sequence: TGTGCCAGCAGTGAAAGGGCCTGGGGAGCAACTTATAGCAATCAGCCCCAGCATTTT.

The chain employs TRBV15 and TRBJ2-1, with D unclear. Deletions cut 5 bases from V and 4 bases from J, with 9 bases between. Looked up from germline, CDR1 is LNHNV and CDR2 is YYDKDF (reference sequence). The CDR3 covers 13 residues. The CDR3 DNA follows: TGTGCCACCAGCCTTGTTCTTTACAATGAGCAGTTCTTC. It encodes CATSLVLYNEQFF.

V and J are TRBV4-1 and TRBJ2-1, with TRBD2 matching 9 bases. Unmatched junction bases numbered 11, after V lost 4 bases and J lost 4 bases. This CDR3 is 17 amino acids long. Germline V gives CDR1 MGHRA, CDR2 YSYEKL. The CDR3 spells CASSLTPGLATYNEQFF. DNA of the CDR3: TGCGCCAGCAGCCTTACCCCGGGACTAGCAACATACAATGAGCAGTTCTTC.

This clone came up many times. The V and J genes are TRBV24-1 and TRBJ2-2, with unresolved D. CDR1 is KGHDR and CDR2 is SFDVKD in the germline V gene. The CDR3 consists of 15 residues. The V and J ends lost 3 bases and 3 bases respectively, with 10 bases between them. The CDR3 bases are TGTGCCACCAGTGATCCGCTAGTGGACACCGGGGAGCTGTTTTTT. It encodes CATSDPLVDTGELFF.

The genes are TRBV5-4 and TRBJ2-5; 11 bases line up with TRBD1. With 7 bases clipped from V and 7 bases from J, the junction kept 12 bases outside the gene matches. The CDR3 consists of 15 residues. Per the germline V gene, CDR1 is SGHNT and CDR2 is YYREEE (reference sequence). The CDR3 coding sequence is TGTGCCAGCTCTCCCGGGACAGGGGGTAGGGGGACCCAGTACTTC. It codes for CASSPGTGGRGTQYF.